This T cell receptor beta chain was recorded in a study of human T cells and chemical hapten exposure. Study at large: From small differences in pooled library volume came most of the variation in per-sample TCR yields. General study results and limits: TCRs at a frequency above 1 in 1000 stayed unchanged with DPC sensitization.

As for time point: healthy volunteer bleed at 2 weeks. Unfractionated whole blood was the source from which total RNA was extracted. Notes on this clonotype: Antigen: not known.

Unique molecular identifiers were attached to individual cDNA molecules within the library. Original analysis: The number of TCRs in each sample had a median of about 95,000 and spanned about 20,000 to 690,600. In TCRdb, the RACE reads were re-called with MiXCR into one record per CDR3 protein. Here the V and J calls rest on TCRdb's processing, not on the authors' analysis. The sample has roughly 130,000 distinct CDR3 sequences; around 8.3% are singletons. This CDR3 is 17 amino acids long. The junction had 9 bases not matched to a gene; V was cut back by 3 bases and J by 5 bases. From germline, CDR1 is MGHRA and CDR2 YSYEKL.

J is TRBJ2-3 and V is TRBV4-1, with 12 nucleotides matching TRBD2. Sequencing input: whole blood. This receptor was identified in a male donor in good health. Some clones in this sample may be carry-over from other donors' samples. The CDR3, as DNA: TGCGCCAGCAGCCACGTGCCTAGCGGGAGGGGAGGAGATACGCAGTATTTT. Protein: CASSHVPSGRGGDTQYF.